Listed below are T cell receptor beta chains from one sample, sequenced in a study of T-cell memory formation after mild COVID-19. Each CDR3 protein is one row after TCRdb ran MiXCR on the 5' RACE reads. Here the sample spans roughly 110,000 distinct CDR3 sequences, under 15% being singletons. Sequenced material: PBMCs or a T cell subset sorted from them (not recorded which). Source of these receptors: an adult woman who had mild COVID-19 (a few samples of this study predate the infection). Cell type and time point are not known. Both conserved end residues are part of each CDR3. The order of the fields is J gene, clone size, D gene, V gene, CDR3 protein, CDR3 DNA. A D gene is named only where the DNA matches it firmly. Part of the rows lack a size; the others show once, few, many or a class for expanded clones.

>TRBJ1-4|few|NA|TRBV25-1
CASSAWTDNEKLFF
TGTGCCAGCAGTGCGTGGACGGACAATGAAAAACTGTTTTTT
>TRBJ2-3|few|NA|TRBV20-1
CSAPKIGTDTQYF
TGCAGTGCCCCTAAGATCGGCACAGATACGCAGTATTTT
>TRBJ2-5|many|TRBD1|TRBV3-1
CASSPGQGGETQYF
TGTGCCAGCAGCCCCGGACAGGGTGGGGAGACCCAGTACTTC
>TRBJ2-3|few|NA|TRBV19
CASSVVEADTQYF
TGTGCCAGTAGTGTCGTGGAGGCAGATACGCAGTATTTT
>TRBJ2-1|few|TRBD1|TRBV11-3
CASSLGGGQGVYNEQFF
TGTGCCAGCAGCTTAGGAGGGGGACAGGGGGTCTACAATGAGCAGTTCTTC
>TRBJ2-1|NA|NA|TRBV9
CASSSTVAWNNEQFF
TGTGCCAGCAGCTCCACGGTAGCGTGGAACAATGAGCAGTTCTTC
>TRBJ2-1|many|TRBD2|TRBV6-5
CASSYAGGRDEQFF
TGTGCCAGCAGTTACGCGGGAGGACGGGATGAGCAGTTCTTC
>TRBJ2-5|few|NA|TRBV15
CATSPPVGFQETQYF
TGTGCCACCTCGCCCCCGGTTGGGTTTCAAGAGACCCAGTACTTC
>TRBJ2-7|few|NA|TRBV29-1
CSVESRSSYEQYF
TGCAGCGTTGAAAGCAGGAGCTCCTACGAGCAGTACTTC
>TRBJ2-2|NA|TRBD2|TRBV7-6
CASSWTSGSPSTGELFF
TGTGCCAGCAGCTGGACTAGCGGGAGCCCGAGCACCGGGGAGCTGTTTTTT
>TRBJ2-1|many|NA|TRBV7-2
CASSFESHSAYNEQFF
TGTGCCAGCAGCTTTGAAAGCCACAGCGCCTACAATGAGCAGTTCTTC
>TRBJ2-1|NA|TRBD1|TRBV7-9
CASSGGQYNEQFF
TGTGCCAGCAGCGGGGGACAGTACAATGAGCAGTTCTTC
>TRBJ2-7|many|NA|TRBV5-1
CASSLGSLYEQYF
TGCGCCAGCAGCTTGGGCTCCCTCTACGAGCAGTACTTC
>TRBJ2-7|many|TRBD1|TRBV5-1
CASSLGQGLAYEQYF
TGCGCCAGCAGCTTGGGACAGGGGTTGGCCTACGAGCAGTACTTC
>TRBJ1-1|NA|TRBD1|TRBV27
CASTTLGQGNTEAFF
TGTGCCAGCACCACACTGGGACAGGGCAACACTGAAGCTTTCTTT
>TRBJ2-3|NA|NA|TRBV7-9
CASSPILITDTQYF
TGTGCCAGCAGCCCGATACTTATAACAGATACGCAGTATTTT
>TRBJ2-1|few|NA|TRBV29-1
CSVEWAGEGNEQFF
TGCAGCGTTGAGTGGGCCGGAGAGGGGAATGAGCAGTTCTTC
>TRBJ2-1|few|TRBD2|TRBV4-1
CASSQSGLANEQFF
TGCGCCAGCAGCCAGTCGGGACTAGCCAATGAGCAGTTCTTC
>TRBJ2-1|many|TRBD2|TRBV6-6
CASSPVDLDSGLAGGSFF
TGTGCCAGCAGTCCGGTGGACCTGGACAGTGGACTAGCGGGAGGATCGTTCTTC
>TRBJ1-1|few|NA|TRBV4-3
CASSQDTTDDQAFF
TGCGCCAGCAGCCAAGACACTACGGACGATCAAGCTTTCTTT
>TRBJ2-7|few|TRBD2|TRBV9
CASSPAGLDTYEQYF
TGTGCCAGCAGCCCAGCGGGACTAGACACCTACGAGCAGTACTTC
>TRBJ2-2|NA|NA|TRBV11-1
CVSSPNPGLGNTGELFF
TGTGTCAGCAGCCCAAATCCGGGGTTGGGAAACACCGGGGAGCTGTTTTTT
>TRBJ2-3|many|NA|TRBV5-1
CASSGSTDTQYF
TGCGCCAGCAGTGGGAGCACAGATACGCAGTATTTT
>TRBJ2-1|NA|NA|TRBV12-3/TRBV12-4
CASSRPFLELLQAAAYNEQFF
TGTGCCAGCAGTCGCCCCTTTCTCGAACTGCTACAAGCGGCTGCCTACAATGAGCAGTTCTTC
>TRBJ2-6|few|NA|TRBV4-3
CASSQDIGGVISGANVLTF
TGCGCCAGCAGCCAAGATATCGGAGGAGTCATCTCTGGGGCCAACGTCCTGACTTTC